The 2 T cell receptor beta chains below come from one sample, sequenced in a study of T cell repertoires in cytomegalovirus infection. TCRdb called the reads again in MiXCR, with one record for every CDR3 protein. The sample records some 800,000 distinct CDR3 sequences, 25% to 35% being singletons. No antigen is known for these receptors. The source material was cultured CD8+ T cells from PBMCs, sampled from culture after CMV antigen stimulation. These receptors came from a human donor in good health (CMV status not recorded). Some clones in this sample may be carry-over from other donors' samples.

The chain uses TRBV27 and TRBJ2-1; D tentatively fits TRBD1 or TRBD2 (5 bases each). Per germline, CDR1 MNHEY and CDR2 SMNVEV (reference sequence). The CDR3 is made up of 15 amino acids. Trimming shortened V by 8 bases and J by 0 bases, and 14 bases separated the two germline ends. The CDR3 here is CASGTGANSYNEQFF. CDR3 nucleotides: TGTGCCAGCGGGACCGGGGCTAACTCCTACAATGAGCAGTTCTTC.

This clonotype appeared many times. V is TRBV7-8 and J is TRBJ2-1, with 7 bases that match TRBD2. J lost 7 bases, V lost 5 bases, and 2 bases had no gene match. This CDR3 region has 12 residues. CDR1 and CDR2 (germline): SGHVS, FQNEAQ. CDR3 sequence (DNA): TGTGCCAGCAGCCAACTAGCGAATGAGCAGTTCTTC. This encodes CASSQLANEQFF.